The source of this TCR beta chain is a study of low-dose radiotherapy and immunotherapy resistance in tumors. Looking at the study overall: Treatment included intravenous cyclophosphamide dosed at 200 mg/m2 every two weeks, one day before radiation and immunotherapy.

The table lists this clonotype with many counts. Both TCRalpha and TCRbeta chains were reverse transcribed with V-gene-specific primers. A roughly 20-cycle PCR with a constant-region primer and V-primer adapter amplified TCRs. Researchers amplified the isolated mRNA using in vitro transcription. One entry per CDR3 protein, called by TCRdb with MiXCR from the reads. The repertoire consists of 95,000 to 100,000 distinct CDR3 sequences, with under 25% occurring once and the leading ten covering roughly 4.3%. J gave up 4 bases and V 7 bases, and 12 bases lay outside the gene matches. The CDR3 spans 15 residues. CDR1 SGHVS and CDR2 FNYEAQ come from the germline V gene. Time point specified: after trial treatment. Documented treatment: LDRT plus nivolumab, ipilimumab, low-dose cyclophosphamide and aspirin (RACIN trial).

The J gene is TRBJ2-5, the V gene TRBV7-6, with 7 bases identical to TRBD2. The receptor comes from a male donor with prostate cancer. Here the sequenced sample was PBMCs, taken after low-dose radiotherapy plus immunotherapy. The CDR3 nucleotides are TGTGCCAGCAAGAGAGTGCCAGGGAGGGGAGAGACCCAGTACTTC. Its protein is CASKRVPGRGETQYF.